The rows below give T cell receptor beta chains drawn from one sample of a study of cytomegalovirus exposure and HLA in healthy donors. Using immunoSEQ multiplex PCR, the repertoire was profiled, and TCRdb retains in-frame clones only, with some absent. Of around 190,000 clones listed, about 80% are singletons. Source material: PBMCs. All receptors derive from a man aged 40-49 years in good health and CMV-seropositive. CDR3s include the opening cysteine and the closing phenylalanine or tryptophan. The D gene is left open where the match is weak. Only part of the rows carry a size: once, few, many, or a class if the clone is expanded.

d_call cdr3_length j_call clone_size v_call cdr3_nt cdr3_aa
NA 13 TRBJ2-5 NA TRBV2 TGTGCCAGCAGTCGGGACACCCAAGAGACCCAGTACTTC CASSRDTQETQYF
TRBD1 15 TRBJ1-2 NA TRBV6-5 TGTGCCAGCAGCCTCCAGGACAGGGGTATAGGGGGCTACACCTTC CASSLQDRGIGGYTF
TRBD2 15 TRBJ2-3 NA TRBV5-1 TGCGCCAGCAGCTTGTCCGGGAGGAGGGCAGATACGCAGTATTTT CASSLSGRRADTQYF
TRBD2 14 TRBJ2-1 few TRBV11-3 TGTGCCAGCAGCTCGCGACTAGCGCACAATGAGCAGTTCTTC CASSSRLAHNEQFF
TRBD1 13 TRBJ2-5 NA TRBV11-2 TGTGCCAGCAGCTCCCTGACAGGGGGTGAGCAGTACTTC CASSSLTGGEQYF
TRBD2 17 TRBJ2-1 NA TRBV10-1 TGCGCCAGCAGTGGGGGGACTAGCGGGGGGACCTACAATGAGCAGTTCTTC CASSGGTSGGTYNEQFF
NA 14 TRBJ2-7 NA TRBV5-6 TGTGCCAGCAGCTTGGGAAGGGGACATTACGAGCAGTACTTC CASSLGRGHYEQYF
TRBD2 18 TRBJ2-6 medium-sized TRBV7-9 TGTGCCAGCAGCTCCCGTGAACTAGCGTACTCTGGGGCCAACGTCCTGACTTTC CASSSRELAYSGANVLTF
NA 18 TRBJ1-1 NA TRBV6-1 TGTGCCAGCAGTGAAGGACAAACGGGCGTGGGAGATATCACTGAAGCTTTCTTT CASSEGQTGVGDITEAFF
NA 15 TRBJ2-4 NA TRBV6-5 TGTGCCAGCAGTTACTCGGCGCAGGGCGGAAACATTCAGTACTTC CASSYSAQGGNIQYF
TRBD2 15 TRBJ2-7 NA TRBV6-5 TGTGCCAGCGCTCGGGGGGCTAGCGGGATCTACGAGCAGTACTTC CASARGASGIYEQYF
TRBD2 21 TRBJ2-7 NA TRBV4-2 TGTGCCAGCAGCCAAGGGGCCCCGGGACTAGCGGGAGGTAGGAGCTCCTACGAGCAGTACTTC CASSQGAPGLAGGRSSYEQYF
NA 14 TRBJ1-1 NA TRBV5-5 TGTGCCAGCAGCCCCCCGGGGAGGAACACTGAAGCTTTCTTT CASSPPGRNTEAFF
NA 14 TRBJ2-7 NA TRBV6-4 TGTGCCAGCAGTGAATACGGGAGACACTACGAGCAGTACTTC CASSEYGRHYEQYF
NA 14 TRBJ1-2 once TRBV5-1 TGCGCCAGCAGCGCCGGGGCGGGGAACTATGGCTACACCTTC CASSAGAGNYGYTF
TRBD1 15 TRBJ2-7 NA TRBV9 TGTGCCAGCAGCCCGGGACAGAGAAACTCCTACGAGCAGTACTTC CASSPGQRNSYEQYF
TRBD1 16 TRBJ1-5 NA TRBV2 TGTGCCAGCAGTGTAGGACAGGGGGTCGGCAATCAGCCCCAGCATTTT CASSVGQGVGNQPQHF
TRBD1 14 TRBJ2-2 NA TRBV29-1 TGCAGCGGTCAGGGACAGGACCCCACCGGGGAGCTGTTTTTT CSGQGQDPTGELFF
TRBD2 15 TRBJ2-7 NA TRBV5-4 TGTGCCAGCAGTCTGACTAGCGGGCTAGCCTACGAGCAGTACTTC CASSLTSGLAYEQYF
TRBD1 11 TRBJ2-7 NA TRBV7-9 TGTGCCAGCAGTCTAGGGACAGAGGGGTACTTC CASSLGTEGYF